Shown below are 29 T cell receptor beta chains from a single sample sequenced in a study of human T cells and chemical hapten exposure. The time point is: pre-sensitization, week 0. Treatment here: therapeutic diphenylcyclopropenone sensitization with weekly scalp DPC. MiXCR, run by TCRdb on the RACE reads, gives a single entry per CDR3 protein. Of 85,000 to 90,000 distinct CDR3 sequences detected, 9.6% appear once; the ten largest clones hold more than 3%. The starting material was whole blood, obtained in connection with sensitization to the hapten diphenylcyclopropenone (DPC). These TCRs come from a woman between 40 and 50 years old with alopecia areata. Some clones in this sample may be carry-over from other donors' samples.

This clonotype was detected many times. In DNA form, the CDR3 reads TGTGCCAGCAGTTATATTGAATTGAATGAGCAGTTCTTC. Its translation is CASSYIELNEQFF. V and J are TRBV6-2 or TRBV6-3 and TRBJ2-1; D call uncertain. CDR1 and CDR2 from the germline V gene are MNHEY and SVGEGT. V gave up 3 bases and J gave up 7 bases, with 10 bases separating them. The CDR3 spans 13 residues.

The CDR3 bases are TGTGCCAGCAGCCGCCAACTCATGGACTCTAGCTCTGGGGCCAACGTCCTGACTTTC. Translation: CASSRQLMDSSSGANVLTF. The rearrangement links TRBV3-1 to TRBJ2-6, with D tentatively TRBD2 (5 bases). CDR1 and CDR2 from the germline V gene are LGHDT and YNNKEL (reference sequence). Trimming removed 4 bases at V and 0 bases at J, with 19 bases between. This CDR3 comprises 19 residues.

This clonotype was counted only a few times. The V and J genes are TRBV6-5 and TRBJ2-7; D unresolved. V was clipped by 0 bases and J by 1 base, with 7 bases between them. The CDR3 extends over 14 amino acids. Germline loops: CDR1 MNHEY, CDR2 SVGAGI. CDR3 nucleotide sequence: TGTGCCAGCAGTTACTCAGGCAGGTCCTACGAGCAGTACTTC. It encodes CASSYSGRSYEQYF.

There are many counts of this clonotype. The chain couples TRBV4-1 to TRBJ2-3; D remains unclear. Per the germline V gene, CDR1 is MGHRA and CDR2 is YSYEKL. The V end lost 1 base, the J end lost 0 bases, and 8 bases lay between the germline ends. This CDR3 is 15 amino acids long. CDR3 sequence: CASSQGMSSTDTQYF. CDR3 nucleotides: TGCGCCAGCAGCCAAGGCATGTCTAGCACAGATACGCAGTATTTT.

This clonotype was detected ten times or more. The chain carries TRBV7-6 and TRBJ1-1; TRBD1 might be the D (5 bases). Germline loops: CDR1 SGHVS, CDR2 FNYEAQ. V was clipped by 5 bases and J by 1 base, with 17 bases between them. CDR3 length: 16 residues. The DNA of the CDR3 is TGTGCCAGCAGCCTTAGGGGATTAGCATCGAACACTGAAGCTTTCTTT. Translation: CASSLRGLASNTEAFF.

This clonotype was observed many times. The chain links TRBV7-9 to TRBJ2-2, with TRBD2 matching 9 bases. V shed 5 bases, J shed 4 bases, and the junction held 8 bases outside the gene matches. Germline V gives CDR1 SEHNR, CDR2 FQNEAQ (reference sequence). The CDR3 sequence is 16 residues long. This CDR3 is CASSTIAGASTGELFF. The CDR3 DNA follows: TGTGCCAGCAGCACCATAGCGGGGGCGAGCACCGGGGAGCTGTTTTTT. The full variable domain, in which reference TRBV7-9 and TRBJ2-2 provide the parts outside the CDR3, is DTGVSQNPRHKITKRGQNVTFRCDPISEHNRLYWYRQTLGQGPEFLTYFQNEAQLEKSRLLSDRFSAERPKGSFSTLEIQRTEQGDSAMYLCASSTIAGASTGELFFGEGSRLTVL.

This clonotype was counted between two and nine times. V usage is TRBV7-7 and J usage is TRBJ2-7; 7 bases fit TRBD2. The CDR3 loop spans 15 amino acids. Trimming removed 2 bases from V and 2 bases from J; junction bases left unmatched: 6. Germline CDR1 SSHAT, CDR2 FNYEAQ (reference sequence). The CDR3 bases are TGTGCCAGCAGCTTAAGGAGGGAGGGCCCCTACGAGCAGTACTTC. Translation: CASSLRREGPYEQYF.

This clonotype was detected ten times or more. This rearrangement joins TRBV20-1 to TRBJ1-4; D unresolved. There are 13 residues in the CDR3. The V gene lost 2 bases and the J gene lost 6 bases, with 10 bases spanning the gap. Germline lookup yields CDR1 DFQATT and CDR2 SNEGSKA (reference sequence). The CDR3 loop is CSARPSHDEKLFF. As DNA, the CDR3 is TGCAGTGCTAGACCCTCCCACGATGAAAAACTGTTTTTT.

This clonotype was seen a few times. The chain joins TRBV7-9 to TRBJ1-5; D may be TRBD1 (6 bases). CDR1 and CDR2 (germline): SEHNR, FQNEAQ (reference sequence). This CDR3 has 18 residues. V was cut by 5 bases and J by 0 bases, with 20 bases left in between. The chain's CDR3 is CASSPDSGASYSNQPQHF. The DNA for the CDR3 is TGTGCCAGCAGCCCTGATTCGGGGGCTTCTTATAGCAATCAGCCCCAGCATTTT.

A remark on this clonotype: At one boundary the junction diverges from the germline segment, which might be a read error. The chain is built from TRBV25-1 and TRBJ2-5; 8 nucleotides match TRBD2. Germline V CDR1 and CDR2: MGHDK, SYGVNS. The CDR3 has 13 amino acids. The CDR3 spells CASSLAGQESQYF. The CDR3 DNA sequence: TGTGCCAGCAGCTTAGCGGGGCAAGAGTCCCAGTACTTC.

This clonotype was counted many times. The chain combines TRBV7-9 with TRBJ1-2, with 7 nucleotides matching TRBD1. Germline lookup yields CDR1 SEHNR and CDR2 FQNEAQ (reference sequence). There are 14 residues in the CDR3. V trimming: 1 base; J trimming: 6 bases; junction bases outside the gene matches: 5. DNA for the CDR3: TGTGCCAGCAGCTTAGAAGGGGGCTACCATGGCTACACCTTC. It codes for CASSLEGGYHGYTF. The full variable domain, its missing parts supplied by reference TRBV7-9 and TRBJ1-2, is DTGVSQNPRHKITKRGQNVTFRCDPISEHNRLYWYRQTLGQGPEFLTYFQNEAQLEKSRLLSDRFSAERPKGSFSTLEIQRTEQGDSAMYLCASSLEGGYHGYTFGSGTRLTVV.

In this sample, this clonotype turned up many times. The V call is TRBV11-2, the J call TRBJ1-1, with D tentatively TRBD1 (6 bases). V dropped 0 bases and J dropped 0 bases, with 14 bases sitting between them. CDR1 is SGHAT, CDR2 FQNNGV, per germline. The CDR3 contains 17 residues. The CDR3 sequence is CASSLEPLTGVNTEAFF. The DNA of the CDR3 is TGTGCCAGCAGCTTAGAGCCCCTGACAGGCGTGAACACTGAAGCTTTCTTT.

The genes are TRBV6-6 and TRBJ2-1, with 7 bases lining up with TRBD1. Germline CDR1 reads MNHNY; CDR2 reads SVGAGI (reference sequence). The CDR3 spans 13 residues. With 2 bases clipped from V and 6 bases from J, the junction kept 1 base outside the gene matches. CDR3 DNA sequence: TGTGCCAGCAGTTACGGGACAGTCAATGAGCAGTTCTTC. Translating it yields CASSYGTVNEQFF.

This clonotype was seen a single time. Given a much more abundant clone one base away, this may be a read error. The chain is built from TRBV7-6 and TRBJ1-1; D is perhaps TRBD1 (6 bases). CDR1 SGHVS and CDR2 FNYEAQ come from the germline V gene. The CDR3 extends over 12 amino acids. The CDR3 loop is CASSNRETVAFF. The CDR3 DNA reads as TGTGCCAGCAGCAACAGGGAAACTGTAGCTTTCTTT.

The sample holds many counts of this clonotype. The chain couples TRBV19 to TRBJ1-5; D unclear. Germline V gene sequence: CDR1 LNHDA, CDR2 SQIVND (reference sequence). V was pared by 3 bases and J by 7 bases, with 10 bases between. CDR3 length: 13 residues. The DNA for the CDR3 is TGTGCCAGTAGTATTTCCGGGTTCCAGCCCCAGCATTTT. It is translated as CASSISGFQPQHF. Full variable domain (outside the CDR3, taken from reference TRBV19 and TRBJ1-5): DGGITQSPKYLFRKEGQNVTLSCEQNLNHDAMYWYRQDPGQGLRLIYYSQIVNDFQKGDIAEGYSVSREKKESFPLTVTSAQKNPTAFYLCASSISGFQPQHFGDGTRLSIL.

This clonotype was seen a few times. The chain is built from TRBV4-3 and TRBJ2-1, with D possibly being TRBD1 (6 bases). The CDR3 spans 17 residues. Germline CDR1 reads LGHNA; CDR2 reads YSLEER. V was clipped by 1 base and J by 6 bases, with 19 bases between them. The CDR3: CASSQVFSRGIFNEQFF. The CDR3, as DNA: TGCGCCAGCAGCCAAGTCTTTAGCAGGGGAATCTTCAATGAGCAGTTCTTC.

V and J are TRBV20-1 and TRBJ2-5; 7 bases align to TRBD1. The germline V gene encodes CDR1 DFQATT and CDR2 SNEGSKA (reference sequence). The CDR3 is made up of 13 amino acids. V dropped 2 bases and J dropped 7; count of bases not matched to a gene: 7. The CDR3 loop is CSARRTGSATQYF. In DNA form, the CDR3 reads TGCAGTGCTAGACGGACAGGATCAGCGACCCAGTACTTC.

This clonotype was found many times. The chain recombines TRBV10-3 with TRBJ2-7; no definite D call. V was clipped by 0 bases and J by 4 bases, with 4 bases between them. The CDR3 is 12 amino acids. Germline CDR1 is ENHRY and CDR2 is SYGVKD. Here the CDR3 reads CAISESYYEQYF. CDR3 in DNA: TGTGCCATCAGTGAGTCGTATTACGAGCAGTACTTC.

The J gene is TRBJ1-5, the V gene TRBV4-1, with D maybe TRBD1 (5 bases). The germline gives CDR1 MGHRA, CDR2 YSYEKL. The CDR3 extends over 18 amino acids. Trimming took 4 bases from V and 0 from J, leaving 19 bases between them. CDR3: CASSPRASYDFSNQPQHF. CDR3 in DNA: TGCGCCAGCAGCCCCAGGGCCAGCTATGACTTTAGCAATCAGCCCCAGCATTTT.

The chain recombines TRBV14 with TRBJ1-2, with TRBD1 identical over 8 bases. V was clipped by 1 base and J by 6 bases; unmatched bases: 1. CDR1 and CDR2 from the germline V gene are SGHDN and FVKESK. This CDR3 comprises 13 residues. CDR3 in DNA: TGTGCCAGCAGCCAAGCACAGGGGGATGGCTACACCTTC. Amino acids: CASSQAQGDGYTF.

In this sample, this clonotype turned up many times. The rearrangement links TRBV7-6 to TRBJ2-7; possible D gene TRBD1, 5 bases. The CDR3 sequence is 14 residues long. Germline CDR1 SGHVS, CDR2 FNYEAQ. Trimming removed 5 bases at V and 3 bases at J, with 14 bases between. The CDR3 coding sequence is TGTGCCAGCAGCCAGGGCAGGAATAACTACGAGCAGTACTTC. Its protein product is CASSQGRNNYEQYF. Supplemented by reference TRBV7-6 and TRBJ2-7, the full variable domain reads GAGVSQSPRYKVTKRGQDVALRCDPISGHVSLYWYRQALGQGPEFLTYFNYEAQQDKSGLPNDRFSAERPEGSISTLTIQRTEQRDSAMYRCASSQGRNNYEQYFGPGTRLTVT.

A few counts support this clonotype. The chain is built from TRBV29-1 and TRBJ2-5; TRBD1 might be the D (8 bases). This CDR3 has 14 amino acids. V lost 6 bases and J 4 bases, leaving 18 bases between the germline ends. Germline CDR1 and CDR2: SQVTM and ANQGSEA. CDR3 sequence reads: CSVDSGGGRETQYF. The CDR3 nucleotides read TGCAGCGTAGACTCAGGGGGCGGGAGAGAGACCCAGTACTTC.

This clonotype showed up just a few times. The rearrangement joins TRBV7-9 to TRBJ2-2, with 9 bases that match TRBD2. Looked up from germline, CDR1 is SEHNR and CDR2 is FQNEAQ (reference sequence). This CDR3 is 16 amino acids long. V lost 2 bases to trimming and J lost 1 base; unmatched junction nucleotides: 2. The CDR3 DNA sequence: TGTGCCAGCAGCTTAAGTAGCGGGGGGAACACCGGGGAGCTGTTTTTT. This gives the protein CASSLSSGGNTGELFF.

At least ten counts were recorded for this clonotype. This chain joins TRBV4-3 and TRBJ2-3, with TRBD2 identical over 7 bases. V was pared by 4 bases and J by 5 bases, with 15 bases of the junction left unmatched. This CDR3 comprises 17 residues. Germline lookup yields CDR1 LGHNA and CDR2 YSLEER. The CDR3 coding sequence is TGCGCCAGCAGCCCGGCGGTTATTAGCGGGTATCAAGATACGCAGTATTTT. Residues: CASSPAVISGYQDTQYF.

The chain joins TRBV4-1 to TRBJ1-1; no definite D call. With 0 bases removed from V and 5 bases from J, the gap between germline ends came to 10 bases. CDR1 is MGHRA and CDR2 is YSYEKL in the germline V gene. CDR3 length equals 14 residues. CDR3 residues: CASSQDGSGTEAFF. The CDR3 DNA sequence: TGCGCCAGCAGCCAAGATGGGTCCGGGACTGAAGCTTTCTTT.

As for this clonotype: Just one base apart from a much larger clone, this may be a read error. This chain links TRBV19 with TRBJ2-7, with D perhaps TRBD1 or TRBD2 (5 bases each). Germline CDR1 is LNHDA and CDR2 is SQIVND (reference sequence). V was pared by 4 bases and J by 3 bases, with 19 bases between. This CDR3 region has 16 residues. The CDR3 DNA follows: TGTGCCAGTAGTACCCTAGAGGGACCCCTCTACTACGAGCAGTACTTC. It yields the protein CASSTLEGPLYYEQYF.

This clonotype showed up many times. DNA for the CDR3: TGTGCCAGTGGGGGGGCTGGCTACACCTTC. Its protein product is CASGGAGYTF. V is TRBV12-3 or TRBV12-4 and J is TRBJ1-2, with a tentative D call TRBD1 (6 bases). Trimming removed 9 bases at V and 7 bases at J, with 9 bases between. This CDR3 region has 10 residues.

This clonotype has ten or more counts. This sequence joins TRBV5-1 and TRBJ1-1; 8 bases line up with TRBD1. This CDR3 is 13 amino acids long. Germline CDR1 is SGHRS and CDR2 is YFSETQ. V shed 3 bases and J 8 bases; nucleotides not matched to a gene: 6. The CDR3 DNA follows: TGCGCCAGCAGCTGGGGGACAGGAGGCGAAGCTTTCTTT. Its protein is CASSWGTGGEAFF.

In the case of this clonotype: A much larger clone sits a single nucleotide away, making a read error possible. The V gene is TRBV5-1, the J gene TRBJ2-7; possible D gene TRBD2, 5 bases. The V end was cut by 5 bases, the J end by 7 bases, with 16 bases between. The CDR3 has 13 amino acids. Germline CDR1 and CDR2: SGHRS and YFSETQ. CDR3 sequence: CASSEGRMKEQYF. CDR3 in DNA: TGCGCCAGCAGTGAGGGCCGTATGAAAGAGCAGTACTTC.